This T cell receptor (beta chain) was found in a study of cytomegalovirus exposure and HLA in healthy donors. Healthy bone marrow donors made up the cohort. The primer mix had 60 Vbeta and 13 Jbeta primers. TCRdb keeps only in-frame clones here, not all; method: immunoSEQ multiplex PCR. The table includes roughly 120,000 clones, around 78% detected once. Study findings and constraints: Sequencing probably produced one cluster of sequence variants that were highly shared. It was shown in a later analysis that HLA-associated TCR beta chains were more clonally expanded than other, equally common chains.

Trimming stripped 8 bases from V and 4 bases from J, with 17 bases between. This CDR3 has 14 residues. Germline V gene data show CDR1 as MNHEY and CDR2 as SMNVEV (reference sequence). This clone was detected only a few times. Its target is unknown. The V gene is TRBV27, the J gene TRBJ1-2; perhaps TRBD1 as D (5 bases). This sequence was found in a man aged 35-49 years in good health and CMV-seronegative. The specimen was PBMCs. CDR3 sequence (DNA): TGTGCCAGCTCCACTGGGGCGTTGGGCTATGGCTACACCTTC. It specifies CASSTGALGYGYTF.